These T cell receptor beta chains were read from a single sample in a study of siplizumab effects on memory and regulatory T cells. Clones were sequenced by immunoSEQ multiplex PCR, and TCRdb holds only the in-frame ones, with some missing. The table includes some 100,000 clones, 92% detected once. The material sequenced was Tregs sorted from blood. The receptors were sampled from a human donor in good health. Both conserved end residues are part of each CDR3. A D gene is named only where the DNA matches it firmly. Expanded clones get a size class; other rows say once, few or many, or leave the size out.

CDR3 DNA | CDR3 protein | J gene | clone size | D gene | V gene
TGCGCCAGCAGCTTGGTCAGTTTTCGCACAGATACGCAGTATTTT | CASSLVSFRTDTQYF | TRBJ2-3 | - | - | TRBV5-1
TGTGCCAGCTCACCACGATCGGGAGCTCAAGAGACCCAGTACTTC | CASSPRSGAQETQYF | TRBJ2-5 | - | - | TRBV18
TGCGCCAGCAGCCCGTCGTTTTTTATAGCGGGAGGAATAGGTGAGCAGTTCTTC | CASSPSFFIAGGIGEQFF | TRBJ2-1 | - | TRBD2 | TRBV4-1
TGTGCCAGCAGGGATGTAACCGGGACCCAGAACACTGAAGCTTTCTTT | CASRDVTGTQNTEAFF | TRBJ1-1 | - | - | TRBV2
TGTGCCAGTAGTATCGATGGACGCAATCAGCCCCAGCATTTT | CASSIDGRNQPQHF | TRBJ1-5 | - | - | TRBV19
TGCGCCAGCAGTCAATCCCACCGAAACACCATATATTTT | CASSQSHRNTIYF | TRBJ1-3 | - | - | TRBV23-1
TGCGCCAGCAGCTTGGCAGGGACCCCCTCTGGAAACACCATATATTTT | CASSLAGTPSGNTIYF | TRBJ1-3 | - | - | TRBV5-1
TGTGCCATCAGTGCAACTGGACAGGTAAACACTGAAGCTTTCTTT | CAISATGQVNTEAFF | TRBJ1-1 | - | TRBD1 | TRBV10-3
TGCGCCAGCAGCCCTACGGGGGGGAGCACAGATACGCAGTATTTT | CASSPTGGSTDTQYF | TRBJ2-3 | once | TRBD2 | TRBV5-1
TGTGCCAGCAGCCAAGACCTAGGACAGGGGGGACATACGCAGTATTTT | CASSQDLGQGGHTQYF | TRBJ2-3 | - | TRBD1 | TRBV4-2
TGTGCCAGTAGTATGGTTTCAGGCAACTTCCTAGCCAAAAACATTCAGTACTTC | CASSMVSGNFLAKNIQYF | TRBJ2-4 | - | - | TRBV19
TGTGCCAGCAGCTTCGGGGAGAGAGCCTATGGCTACACCTTC | CASSFGERAYGYTF | TRBJ1-2 | - | - | TRBV5-4
TGTGCCACCAGCAGAGGGGGGGCGATCCGAAACACCATATATTTT | CATSRGGAIRNTIYF | TRBJ1-3 | - | - | TRBV15
TGTGCCAGCAGCTTAATCGGGACCCTCACAGATACGCAGTATTTT | CASSLIGTLTDTQYF | TRBJ2-3 | - | - | TRBV7-3
TGCGCCAGCAGCCAAAGCGCGGCAAGCTCCTACAATGAGCAGTTCTTC | CASSQSAASSYNEQFF | TRBJ2-1 | - | - | TRBV4-1
TGTGCCAGCAGCCAAGGGAGCGGGAGGGCCCAAGAGACCCAGTACTTC | CASSQGSGRAQETQYF | TRBJ2-5 | - | TRBD2 | TRBV4-2
TGCGCCAGCAGCTTGGATCAAACTTCCTACAATGAGCAGTTCTTC | CASSLDQTSYNEQFF | TRBJ2-1 | - | - | TRBV5-1
TGTGCCAGTATCAACTTCAATGAGCAGTTCTTC | CASINFNEQFF | TRBJ2-1 | - | - | TRBV19
TGTGCCAGCAGCACGGGTCCGAACACTGAAGCTTTCTTT | CASSTGPNTEAFF | TRBJ1-1 | - | - | TRBV7-3
TGTGCCAGCAGCGCTTCTACGACAGGGCCATCTGAGCAGTACTTC | CASSASTTGPSEQYF | TRBJ2-7 | - | TRBD1 | TRBV11-2
TGTGCCAGCAGCACCGGACCGCTCTACGAGCAGTACTTC | CASSTGPLYEQYF | TRBJ2-7 | - | - | TRBV7-2
TGCGCCAGCAGCCTTAACTACGAGCAGTACTTC | CASSLNYEQYF | TRBJ2-7 | - | - | TRBV5-1
TGTGCCAGCAGCTTAAGTGCAGGGCCCCAGCCCCAGCATTTT | CASSLSAGPQPQHF | TRBJ1-5 | - | - | TRBV7-2
TGTGCCAGCAGCAAAACGACAGGAACCTACGAGCAGTACTTC | CASSKTTGTYEQYF | TRBJ2-7 | few | - | TRBV5-4
TGCGCCGACACCACAGATACGCAGTATTTT | CADTTDTQYF | TRBJ2-3 | - | - | TRBV5-1
TGTGCCTGGAGGTTTAGGGAGACCCAGTACTTC | CAWRFRETQYF | TRBJ2-5 | - | - | TRBV30
TGTGCCAGCAGCTCCGGGACGAGCCGAGGGACCCAGTACTTC | CASSSGTSRGTQYF | TRBJ2-5 | - | - | TRBV7-9
TGTGCCAGCTCCGGGGGAAACGGACCCTTTAGTGGCTACACCTTC | CASSGGNGPFSGYTF | TRBJ1-2 | - | - | TRBV9
TGTGCCAGCAGCCGGGGGCGAAATACGCAGTATTTT | CASSRGRNTQYF | TRBJ2-3 | - | - | TRBV14
TGCGCCAGCAGTCAATCCCCCCGCACGGGCCCGAACACTGAAGCTTTCTTT | CASSQSPRTGPNTEAFF | TRBJ1-1 | few | - | TRBV23-1
TGCGCCAGCAGCTTTAGACTAGCGGGAGGCGACGAGCAGTACTTC | CASSFRLAGGDEQYF | TRBJ2-7 | - | TRBD2 | TRBV5-1
TGCGCCAGCAGCTTAGGGGACAGGGAGAGGGACAGGGGGCTTAATGAGCAGTTCTTC | CASSLGDRERDRGLNEQFF | TRBJ2-1 | - | TRBD1 | TRBV5-1
TGTGCCAGCAGCCCACGGGGCGAGAACTATGGCTACACCTTC | CASSPRGENYGYTF | TRBJ1-2 | - | - | TRBV5-6
TGTGCCAGCAGTTTCTTGGGGGGAAGCGGGAGTTTTTATGAGACCCAGTACTTC | CASSFLGGSGSFYETQYF | TRBJ2-5 | - | TRBD2 | TRBV28
TGTGCCAGCAGGGGACCTGGAAACACCATATATTTT | CASRGPGNTIYF | TRBJ1-3 | once | - | TRBV27
TGTGCTAGCAGCCTTACTAGCGGGAGGACCGCAGAGACCCAGTACTTC | CASSLTSGRTAETQYF | TRBJ2-5 | once | TRBD2 | TRBV7-7
TGTGCCAGCAGAAAAGCGGGTGGAATCTCCAATGAGCAGTTCTTC | CASRKAGGISNEQFF | TRBJ2-1 | - | - | TRBV11-2
TGTGCCAGCAGCACCAACCCGGGACATTGGACCGGGGAGCTGTTTTTT | CASSTNPGHWTGELFF | TRBJ2-2 | - | - | TRBV11-1
TGTGCCAGCAGTTTATACTCGGACAGGGAGGGGTACGAGCAGTACTTC | CASSLYSDREGYEQYF | TRBJ2-7 | - | - | TRBV27
TGTGCCAGCAGTTCAGGGGGGCAGCTAGGGGAGCTGTTTTTT | CASSSGGQLGELFF | TRBJ2-2 | - | - | TRBV2
TGTGCCAGCAGCTCAACAGCCTATGGCTACACCTTC | CASSSTAYGYTF | TRBJ1-2 | few | - | TRBV11-2
TGTGCCAGCTCCCCCCGGGGAGGCGGGTCCGACAATGAGCAGTTCTTC | CASSPRGGGSDNEQFF | TRBJ2-1 | - | - | TRBV18
TGTGCCACCACCCCAGGGGGACGGACTACGCAGTATTTT | CATTPGGRTTQYF | TRBJ2-3 | once | TRBD1 | TRBV6-5
TGTGCCAGCAGCTTAATGATGACCGGGGAGCTGTTTTTT | CASSLMMTGELFF | TRBJ2-2 | - | - | TRBV11-2
TGTGCCAGCAGCTCGGGACTAGCGGGAGTTTCAGATACGCAGTATTTT | CASSSGLAGVSDTQYF | TRBJ2-3 | - | TRBD2 | TRBV7-2
TGCGCCAGCAGCCAAGTTAGCCGGGGCATCTACGAGCAGTACTTC | CASSQVSRGIYEQYF | TRBJ2-7 | - | - | TRBV4-1
TGTGCCACCGATCGGGGTGACTATGGCTACACCTTC | CATDRGDYGYTF | TRBJ1-2 | once | - | TRBV10-3
TGCGCCAGCCGCCCACAGGCTGGTTACGAGCAGTACTTC | CASRPQAGYEQYF | TRBJ2-7 | - | - | TRBV5-1
TGTGCCAGCAGCGAAGCAAGAAGCACAGATACGCAGTATTTT | CASSEARSTDTQYF | TRBJ2-3 | - | - | TRBV11-3
TGCGCCACCAGCCGGGACTCGAACTACGAGCAGTACTTC | CATSRDSNYEQYF | TRBJ2-7 | once | - | TRBV10-2
TGCAGCGTTGTTTCTTGGGAGGTTGAGCAGTTCTTC | CSVVSWEVEQFF | TRBJ2-1 | once | - | TRBV29-1
TGTGCCAGCAGTGAAGCGCGGGGAGGAACCTACGAGCAGTACTTC | CASSEARGGTYEQYF | TRBJ2-7 | - | - | TRBV6-1
TGTGCCAGCAGCGGAGCAGTAGCGGGAGTAATTGAGCAGTACTTC | CASSGAVAGVIEQYF | TRBJ2-5 | - | TRBD2 | TRBV5-4
TGTGCCAGCAGGTCCCTAGCAACTCTAGCCAAAAACATTCAGTACTTC | CASRSLATLAKNIQYF | TRBJ2-4 | - | - | TRBV7-2